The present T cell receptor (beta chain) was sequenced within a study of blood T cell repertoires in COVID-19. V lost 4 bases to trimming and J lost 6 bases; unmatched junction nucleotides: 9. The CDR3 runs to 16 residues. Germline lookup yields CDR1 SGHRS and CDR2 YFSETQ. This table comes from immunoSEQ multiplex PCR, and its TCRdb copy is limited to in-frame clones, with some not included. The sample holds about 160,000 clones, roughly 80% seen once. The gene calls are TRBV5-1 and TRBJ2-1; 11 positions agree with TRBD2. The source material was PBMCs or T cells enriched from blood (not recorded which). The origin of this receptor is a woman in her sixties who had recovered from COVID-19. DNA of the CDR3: TGCGCCAGCAGCCCTTCGACTAGCGGGGAGGTCAATGAGCAGTTCTTC. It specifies CASSPSTSGEVNEQFF.